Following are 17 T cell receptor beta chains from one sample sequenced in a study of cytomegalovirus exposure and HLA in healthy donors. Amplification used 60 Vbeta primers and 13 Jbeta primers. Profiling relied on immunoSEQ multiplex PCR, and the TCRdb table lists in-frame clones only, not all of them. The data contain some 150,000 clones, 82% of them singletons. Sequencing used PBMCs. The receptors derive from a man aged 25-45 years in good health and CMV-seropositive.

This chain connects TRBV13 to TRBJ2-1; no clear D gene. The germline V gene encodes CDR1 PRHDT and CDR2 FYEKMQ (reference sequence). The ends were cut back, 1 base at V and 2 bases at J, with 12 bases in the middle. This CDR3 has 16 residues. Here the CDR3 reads CASSLEVANTYNEQFF. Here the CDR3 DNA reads TGTGCCAGCAGCTTAGAGGTAGCCAACACCTACAATGAGCAGTTCTTC.

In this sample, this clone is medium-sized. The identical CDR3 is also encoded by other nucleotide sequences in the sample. The CDR3 bases are TGTGCCAGCAGTGCTAGCGGGAGCACAGATACGCAGTATTTT. It translates to CASSASGSTDTQYF. This chain links TRBV6-4 with TRBJ2-3, with 8 bases identical to TRBD2. Unmatched junction bases numbered 0, after V lost 4 bases and J lost 0 bases. This CDR3 has 14 residues. Germline V lookup: CDR1 MRHNA, CDR2 SNTAGT.

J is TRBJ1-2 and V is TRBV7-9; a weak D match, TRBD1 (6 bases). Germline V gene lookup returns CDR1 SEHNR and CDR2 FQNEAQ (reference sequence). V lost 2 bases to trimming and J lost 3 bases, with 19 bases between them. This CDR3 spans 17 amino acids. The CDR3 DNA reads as TGTGCCAGCAGCTTACGAACAGGGCTTAATTCTGACTATGGCTACACCTTC. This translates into CASSLRTGLNSDYGYTF. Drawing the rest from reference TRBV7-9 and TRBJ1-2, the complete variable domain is DTGVSQNPRHKITKRGQNVTFRCDPISEHNRLYWYRQTLGQGPEFLTYFQNEAQLEKSRLLSDRFSAERPKGSFSTLEIQRTEQGDSAMYLCASSLRTGLNSDYGYTFGSGTRLTVV.

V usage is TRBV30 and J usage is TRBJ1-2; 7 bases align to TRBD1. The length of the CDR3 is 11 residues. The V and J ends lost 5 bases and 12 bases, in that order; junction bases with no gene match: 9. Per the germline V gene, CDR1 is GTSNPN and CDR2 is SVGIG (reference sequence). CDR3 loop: CAWSKGQLHTF. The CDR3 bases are TGTGCCTGGTCCAAGGGACAGCTGCACACCTTC.

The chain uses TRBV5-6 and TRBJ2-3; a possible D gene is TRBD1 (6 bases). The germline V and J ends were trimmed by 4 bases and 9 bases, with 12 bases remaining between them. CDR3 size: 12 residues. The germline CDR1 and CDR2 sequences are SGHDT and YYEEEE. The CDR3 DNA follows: TGTGCCAGCAGCGCCACAGGGAAAACGCAGTATTTT. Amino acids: CASSATGKTQYF.

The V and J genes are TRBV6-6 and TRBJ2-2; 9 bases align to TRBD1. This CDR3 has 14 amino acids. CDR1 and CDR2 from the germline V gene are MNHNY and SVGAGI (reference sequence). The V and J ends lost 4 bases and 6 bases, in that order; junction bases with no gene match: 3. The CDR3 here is CASSWDRAAGELFF. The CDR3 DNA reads TGTGCCAGCAGTTGGGACAGGGCGGCCGGGGAGCTGTTTTTT.

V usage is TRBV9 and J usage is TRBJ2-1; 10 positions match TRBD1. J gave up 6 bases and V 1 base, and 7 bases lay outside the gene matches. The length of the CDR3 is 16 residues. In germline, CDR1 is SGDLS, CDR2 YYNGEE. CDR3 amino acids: CASSVYGTGVFNEQFF. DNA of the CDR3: TGTGCCAGCAGCGTATACGGGACAGGGGTTTTCAATGAGCAGTTCTTC.

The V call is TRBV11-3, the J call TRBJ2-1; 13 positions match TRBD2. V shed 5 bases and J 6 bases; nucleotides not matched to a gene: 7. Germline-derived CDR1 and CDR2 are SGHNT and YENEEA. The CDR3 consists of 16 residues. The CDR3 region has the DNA TGTGCCAGCAGCACTAGCGGGAGGGCCCTTTTCAATGAGCAGTTCTTC. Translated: CASSTSGRALFNEQFF. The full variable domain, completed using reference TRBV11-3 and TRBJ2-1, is EAGVVQSPRYKIIEKKQPVAFWCNPISGHNTLYWYLQNLGQGPELLIRYENEEAVDDSQLPKDRFSAERLKGVDSTLKIQPAELGDSAVYLCASSTSGRALFNEQFFGPGTRLTVL.

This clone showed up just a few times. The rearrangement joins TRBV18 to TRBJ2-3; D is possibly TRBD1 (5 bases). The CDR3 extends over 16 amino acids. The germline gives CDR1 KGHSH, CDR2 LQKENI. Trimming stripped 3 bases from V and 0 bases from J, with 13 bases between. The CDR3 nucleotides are TGTGCCAGCTCACCGTCCCTTGCAGGGAGCACAGATACGCAGTATTTT. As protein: CASSPSLAGSTDTQYF.

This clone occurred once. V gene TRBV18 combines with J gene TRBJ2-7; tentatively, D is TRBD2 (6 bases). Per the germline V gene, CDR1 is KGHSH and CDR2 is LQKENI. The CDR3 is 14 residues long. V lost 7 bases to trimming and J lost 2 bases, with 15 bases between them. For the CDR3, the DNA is TGTGCCAGCTTTCGAGGAGGGGATCCCTACGAGCAGTACTTC. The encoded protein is CASFRGGDPYEQYF.

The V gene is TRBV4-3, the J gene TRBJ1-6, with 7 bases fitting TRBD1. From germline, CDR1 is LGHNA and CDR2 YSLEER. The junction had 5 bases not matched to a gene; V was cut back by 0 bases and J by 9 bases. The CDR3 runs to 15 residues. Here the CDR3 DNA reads TGCGCCAGCAGCCAAGAGGACAGGCTGAGTTCACCCCTCCACTTT. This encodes CASSQEDRLSSPLHF.

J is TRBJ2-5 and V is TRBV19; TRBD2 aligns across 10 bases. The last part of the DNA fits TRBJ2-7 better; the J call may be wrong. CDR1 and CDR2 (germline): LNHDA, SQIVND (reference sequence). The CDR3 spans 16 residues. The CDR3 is CASSQLLAGTRTEQYF. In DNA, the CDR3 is TGTGCCAGTAGTCAGCTACTAGCGGGGACTAGGACCGAGCAGTACTTC.

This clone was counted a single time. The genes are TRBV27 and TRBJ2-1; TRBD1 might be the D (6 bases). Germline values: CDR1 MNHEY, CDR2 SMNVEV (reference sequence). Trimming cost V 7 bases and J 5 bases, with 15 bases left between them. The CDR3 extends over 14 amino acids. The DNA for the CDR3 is TGTGCCAGCACCACGGGACATCGAAACAATGAGCAGTTCTTC. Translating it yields CASTTGHRNNEQFF.

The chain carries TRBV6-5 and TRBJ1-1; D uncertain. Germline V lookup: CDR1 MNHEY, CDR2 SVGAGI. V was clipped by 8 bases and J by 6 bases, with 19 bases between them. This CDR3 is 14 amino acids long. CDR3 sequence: CASWRVAFSPEAFF. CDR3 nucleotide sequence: TGTGCCAGCTGGAGGGTAGCATTTTCTCCTGAAGCTTTCTTT.

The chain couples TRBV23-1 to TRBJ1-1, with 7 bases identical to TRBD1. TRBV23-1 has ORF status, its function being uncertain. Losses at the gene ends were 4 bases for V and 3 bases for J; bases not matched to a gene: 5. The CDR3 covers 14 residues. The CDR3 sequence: CASSRGRGDTEAFF. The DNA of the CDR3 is TGCGCCAGCAGTCGGGGCAGGGGGGACACTGAAGCTTTCTTT.

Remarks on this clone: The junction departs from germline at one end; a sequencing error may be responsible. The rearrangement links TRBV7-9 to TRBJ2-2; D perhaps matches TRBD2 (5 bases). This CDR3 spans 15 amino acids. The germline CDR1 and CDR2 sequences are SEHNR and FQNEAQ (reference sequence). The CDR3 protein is CSSSLVGIYTGELFF. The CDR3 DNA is TGTTCCAGCAGCTTAGTCGGGATCTACACCGGGGAGCTGTTTTTT.

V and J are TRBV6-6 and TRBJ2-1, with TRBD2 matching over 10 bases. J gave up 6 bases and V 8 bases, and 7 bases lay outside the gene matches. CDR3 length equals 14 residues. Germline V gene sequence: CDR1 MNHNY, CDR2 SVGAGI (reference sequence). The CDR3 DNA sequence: TGTGCCAGCGGCTTAGCGGGAGGCAGCAATGAGCAGTTCTTC. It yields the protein CASGLAGGSNEQFF.